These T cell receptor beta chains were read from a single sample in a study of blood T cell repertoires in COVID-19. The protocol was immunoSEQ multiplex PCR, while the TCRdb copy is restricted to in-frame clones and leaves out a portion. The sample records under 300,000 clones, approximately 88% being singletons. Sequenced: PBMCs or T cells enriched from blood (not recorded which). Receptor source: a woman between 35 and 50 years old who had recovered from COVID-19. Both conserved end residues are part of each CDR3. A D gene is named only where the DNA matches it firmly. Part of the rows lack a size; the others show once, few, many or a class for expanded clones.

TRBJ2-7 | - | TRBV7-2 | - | CASSLVQYYEQYF | TGTGCCAGCAGCTTAGTACAGTACTACGAGCAGTACTTC
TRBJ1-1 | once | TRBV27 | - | CASSYGIQGSPAFF | TGTGCCAGCAGTTACGGTATACAGGGTAGTCCAGCTTTCTTT
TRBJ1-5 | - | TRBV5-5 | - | CASSLQGLSNQPQHF | TGTGCCAGCAGCTTGCAGGGCCTTAGCAATCAGCCCCAGCATTTT
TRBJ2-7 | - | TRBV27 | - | CASTTADPPYEQYF | TGTGCCAGCACCACAGCGGACCCTCCCTACGAGCAGTACTTC
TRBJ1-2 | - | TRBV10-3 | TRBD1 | CAISDDRGDDYGYTF | TGTGCCATCAGCGATGACAGGGGAGATGACTATGGCTACACCTTC
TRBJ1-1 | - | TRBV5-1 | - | CASSLQGMDTEAFF | TGCGCCAGCAGCCTTCAGGGGATGGACACTGAAGCTTTCTTT
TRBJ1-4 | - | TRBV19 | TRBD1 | CASSIPGDRGRKLFF | TGTGCCAGTAGTATCCCAGGGGACAGGGGGAGAAAACTGTTTTTT
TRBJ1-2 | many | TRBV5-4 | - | CASTPGPGEHYGYTF | TGTGCCAGCACTCCCGGGCCCGGGGAGCACTATGGCTACACCTTC
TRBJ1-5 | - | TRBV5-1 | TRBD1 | CASSQTGFNQPQHF | TGCGCCAGCAGCCAGACAGGGTTCAATCAGCCCCAGCATTTT
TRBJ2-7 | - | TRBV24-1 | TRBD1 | CATSDLEDVQGAYEQYF | TGTGCCACCAGTGATTTAGAAGACGTACAGGGGGCTTACGAGCAGTACTTC
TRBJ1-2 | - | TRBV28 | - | CASSLSDGYTF | TGTGCCAGCAGCCTTTCAGATGGCTACACCTTC
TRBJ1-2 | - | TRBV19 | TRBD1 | CASSIAIGQANYGYTF | TGTGCCAGTAGTATCGCCATCGGACAGGCTAACTATGGCTACACCTTC
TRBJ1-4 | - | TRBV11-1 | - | CASSLRETNEKLFF | TGTGCCAGCAGCTTGAGGGAGACTAATGAAAAACTGTTTTTT
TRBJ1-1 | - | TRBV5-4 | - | CASSPGPGFGLLNTEAFF | TGTGCCAGCAGCCCCGGGCCGGGGTTCGGCTTATTGAACACTGAAGCTTTCTTT
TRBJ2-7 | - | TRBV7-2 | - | CASSLTTSSYEQYF | TGTGCCAGCAGCTTAACCACGAGCTCCTACGAGCAGTACTTC
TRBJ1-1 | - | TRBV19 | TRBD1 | CASSYRGGLLTPEAFF | TGTGCCAGTAGCTACAGGGGCGGGTTGCTTACACCTGAAGCTTTCTTT
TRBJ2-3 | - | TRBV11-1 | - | CASSPQMGSEGDTQYF | TGTGCCAGCAGCCCCCAGATGGGGAGTGAGGGAGATACGCAGTATTTT
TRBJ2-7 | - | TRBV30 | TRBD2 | CAWMDAGGEQYF | TGTGCCTGGATGGACGCGGGGGGCGAGCAGTACTTC
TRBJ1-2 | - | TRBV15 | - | CATSVQGRFDWNYGYTF | TGTGCCACCAGCGTACAGGGACGGTTTGATTGGAACTATGGCTACACCTTC
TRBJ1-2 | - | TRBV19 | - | CASTPTGRASLDYGYTF | TGTGCCAGTACCCCGACCGGCAGGGCGAGTTTGGACTATGGCTACACCTTC
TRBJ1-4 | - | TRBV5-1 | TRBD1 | CASSRQGLRDEKLFF | TGCGCCAGCAGCCGACAGGGGTTAAGGGATGAAAAACTGTTTTTT
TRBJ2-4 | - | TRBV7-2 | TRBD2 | CASSGGSGRAGNIQYF | TGTGCCAGCAGCGGGGGTAGCGGGAGGGCTGGCAACATTCAGTACTTC